This TCR beta chain was identified during a study of response to subunit inactivated influenza vaccine. General study findings and limits: Each seasonal flu vaccination may recruit only limited new T cells, authors suggested.

TCRdb re-derived calls from the RT-PCR reads in MiXCR, one entry per CDR3 protein. The data hold fewer than 600,000 distinct CDR3 sequences, with about 7.2% observed a single time. This clonotype was counted a few times. No antigen is known for it. The CDR3 extends over 13 amino acids. With 5 bases removed from V and 3 bases from J, the gap between germline ends came to 8 bases. Per germline, CDR1 LGHDT and CDR2 YNNKEL (reference sequence). The source was PBMCs from blood, collected around 25 months after vaccination. The sequence derives from a man between 45 and 75 years old who received an inactivated influenza vaccine. The V and J genes are TRBV3-1 and TRBJ1-5; D is undetermined. CDR3 bases: TGTGCCAGCAGCAAGATGCCCAATCAGCCCCAGCATTTT. Translating it yields CASSKMPNQPQHF.